This T cell receptor beta chain was observed in a study of beta chain features in type 1 diabetes. Comments on this clone: The antigen is unknown.

In all sorted populations, purity surpassed 95%. Study-wide results and caveats: cDNA sequencing could over-represent cells with high TCR expression. Among patients with Type 1 diabetes, TCRB CDR3s were moderately but significantly shorter in every one of the four CD4+ subsets. The naive, central memory and Treg TCRB repertoires looked more alike in patients than they did in healthy donors.

All of the isolated RNA was reverse transcribed, so expressed TCRB transcripts were sequenced. Method: immunoSEQ multiplex PCR; TCRdb's copy keeps in-frame clones and lacks some. Of more than 550,000 clones in the sample, about an eighth were seen once. This TCR derives from a man aged 18 to 35 with type 1 diabetes. Sequences were obtained from naive CD4+ T cells from blood.

Here the CDR3 DNA reads TGTGCCAGCAGCGTAGAACTAACAGACACCGGGGAGCTGTTTTTT. Protein: CASSVELTDTGELFF. V usage is TRBV9 and J usage is TRBJ2-2; unclear D gene. V was cut by 0 bases and J by 3 bases, with 9 bases left in between. The germline V gene has CDR1 SGDLS and CDR2 YYNGEE. The CDR3 runs to 15 residues.